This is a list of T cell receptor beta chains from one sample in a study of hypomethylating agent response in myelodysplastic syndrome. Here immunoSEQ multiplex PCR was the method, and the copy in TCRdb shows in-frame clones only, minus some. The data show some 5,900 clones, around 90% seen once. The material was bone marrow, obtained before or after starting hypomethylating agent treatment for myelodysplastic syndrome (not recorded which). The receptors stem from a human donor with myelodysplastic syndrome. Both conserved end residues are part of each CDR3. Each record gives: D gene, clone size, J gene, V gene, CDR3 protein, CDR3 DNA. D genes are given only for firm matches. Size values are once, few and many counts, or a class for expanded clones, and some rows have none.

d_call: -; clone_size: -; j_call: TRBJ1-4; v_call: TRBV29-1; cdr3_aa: CSVAGTPATNEKLFF; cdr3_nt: TGCAGCGTTGCCGGGACACCGGCAACTAATGAAAAACTGTTTTTT
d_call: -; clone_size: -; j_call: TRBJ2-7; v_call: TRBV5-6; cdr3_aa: CASSPAGRGEQYF; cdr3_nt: TGTGCCAGCAGCCCCGCTGGCAGGGGCGAGCAGTACTTC
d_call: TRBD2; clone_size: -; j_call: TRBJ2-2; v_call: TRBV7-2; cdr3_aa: CASTGGLAGPWGELFF; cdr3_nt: TGTGCCAGCACGGGGGGACTAGCGGGTCCGTGGGGGGAGCTGTTTTTT
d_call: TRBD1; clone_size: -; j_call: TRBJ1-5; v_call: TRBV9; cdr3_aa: CASSPDTGVNQPQHF; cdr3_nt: TGTGCCAGCAGCCCAGATACAGGGGTCAATCAGCCCCAGCATTTT
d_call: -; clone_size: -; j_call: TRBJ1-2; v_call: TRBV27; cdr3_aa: CASSFRPGVYGYTF; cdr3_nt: TGTGCCAGCAGTTTTAGACCGGGAGTATATGGCTACACCTTC
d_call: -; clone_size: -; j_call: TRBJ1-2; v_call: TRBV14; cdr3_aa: CASSINQGLYGYTF; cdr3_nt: TGTGCCAGCAGCATCAACCAAGGACTCTATGGCTACACCTTC
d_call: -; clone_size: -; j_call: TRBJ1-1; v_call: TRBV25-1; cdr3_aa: CASSDDRAMNTEAFF; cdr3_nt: TGTGCCAGCAGTGATGACCGGGCCATGAACACTGAAGCTTTCTTT
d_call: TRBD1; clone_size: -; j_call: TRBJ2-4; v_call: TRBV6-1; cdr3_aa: CASSDSGTVTYF; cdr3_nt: TGTGCCAGCAGTGACTCCGGGACAGTGACTTACTTC
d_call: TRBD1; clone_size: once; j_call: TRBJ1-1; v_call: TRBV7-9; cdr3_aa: CASSLEQGAHTEAFF; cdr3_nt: TGTGCCAGCAGCTTAGAGCAGGGGGCCCACACTGAAGCTTTCTTT
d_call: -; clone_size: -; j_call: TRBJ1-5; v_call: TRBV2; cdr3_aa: CASSISGSPQPQHF; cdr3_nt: TGTGCCAGCAGTATCTCAGGGAGCCCACAGCCCCAGCATTTT
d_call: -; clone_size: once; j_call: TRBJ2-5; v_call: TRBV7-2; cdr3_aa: CASSRPRETQYF; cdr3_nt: TGTGCCAGCAGTCGTCCTCGAGAGACCCAGTACTTC
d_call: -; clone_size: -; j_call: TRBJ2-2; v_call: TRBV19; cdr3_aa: CASSIFPGELFF; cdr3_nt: TGTGCCAGTAGTATATTCCCCGGGGAGCTGTTTTTT
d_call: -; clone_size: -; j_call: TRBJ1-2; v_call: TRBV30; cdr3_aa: CAWSGAVNYGYTF; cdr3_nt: TGTGCCTGGAGTGGCGCCGTTAACTATGGCTACACCTTC
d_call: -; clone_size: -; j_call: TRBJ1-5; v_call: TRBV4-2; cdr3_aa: CASSNRDTLNQPQHF; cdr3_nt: TGTGCCAGCAGCAACCGGGACACCCTCAATCAGCCCCAGCATTTT
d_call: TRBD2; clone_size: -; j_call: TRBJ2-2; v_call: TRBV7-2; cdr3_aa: CASSLVGGANTGELFF; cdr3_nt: TGTGCCAGCAGCTTAGTGGGGGGGGCGAACACCGGGGAGCTGTTTTTT
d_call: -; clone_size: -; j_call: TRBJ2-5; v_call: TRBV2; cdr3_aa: CASSDNGRGGRETQYF; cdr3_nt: TGTGCCAGCAGTGACAACGGCAGGGGGGGGCGGGAGACCCAGTACTTC
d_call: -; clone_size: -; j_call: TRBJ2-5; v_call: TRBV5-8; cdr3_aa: CASSFPGLETQYF; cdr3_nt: TGTGCCAGCAGCTTTCCAGGGCTAGAGACCCAGTACTTC
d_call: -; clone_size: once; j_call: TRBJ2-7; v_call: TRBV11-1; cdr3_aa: CASSPLGRPYEQYF; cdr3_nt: TGTGCCAGCAGCCCCCTAGGGAGGCCCTACGAGCAGTACTTC
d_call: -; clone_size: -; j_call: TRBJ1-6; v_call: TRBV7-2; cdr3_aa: CASSFYPPGSDSPLHF; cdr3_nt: TGTGCCAGCAGCTTCTATCCCCCAGGCTCAGATTCACCCCTCCACTTT
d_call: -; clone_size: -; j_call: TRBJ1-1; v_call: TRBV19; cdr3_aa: CASNFGSWNTEAFF; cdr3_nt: TGTGCCAGTAACTTTGGCTCTTGGAACACTGAAGCTTTCTTT
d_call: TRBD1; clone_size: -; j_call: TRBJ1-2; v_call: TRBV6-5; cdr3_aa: CASSYGTGHSSYGYTF; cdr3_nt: TGTGCCAGCAGTTACGGGACAGGACACTCCTCATATGGCTACACCTTC
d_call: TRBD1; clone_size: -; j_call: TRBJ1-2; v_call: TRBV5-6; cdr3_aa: CASSLELGVGGFYGYTF; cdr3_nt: TGTGCCAGCAGCTTGGAATTAGGTGTAGGGGGCTTCTATGGCTACACCTTC
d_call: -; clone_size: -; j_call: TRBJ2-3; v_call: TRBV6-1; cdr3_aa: CASSAPDTQYF; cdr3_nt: TGTGCCAGCAGTGCCCCAGATACGCAGTATTTT
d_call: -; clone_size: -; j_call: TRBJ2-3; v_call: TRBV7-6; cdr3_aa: CASSPYQSTDTQYF; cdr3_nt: TGTGCCAGCAGCCCTTATCAGAGCACAGATACGCAGTATTTT
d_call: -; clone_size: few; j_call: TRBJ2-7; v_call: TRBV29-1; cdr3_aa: CSAQGPLYEQYF; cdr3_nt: TGCAGCGCCCAGGGTCCTCTATACGAGCAGTACTTC
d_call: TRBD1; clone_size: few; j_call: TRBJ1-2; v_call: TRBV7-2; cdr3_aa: CASSQRQGKGDYTF; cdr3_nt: TGTGCCAGCAGCCAAAGACAGGGGAAGGGGGACTACACCTTC
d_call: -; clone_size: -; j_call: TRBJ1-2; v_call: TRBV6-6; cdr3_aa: CASSSIESGGNYGYTF; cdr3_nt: TGTGCCAGCAGTTCTATAGAATCGGGGGGCAACTATGGCTACACCTTC
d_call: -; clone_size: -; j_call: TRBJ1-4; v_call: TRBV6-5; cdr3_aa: CASSRVGAEEKLFF; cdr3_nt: TGTGCCAGCAGTCGTGTAGGGGCTGAAGAAAAACTGTTTTTT
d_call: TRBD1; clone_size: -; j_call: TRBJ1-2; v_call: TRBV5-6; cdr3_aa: CASSFRGTDRVFYGYTF; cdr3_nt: TGTGCCAGCAGCTTTCGGGGAACGGACAGGGTGTTCTATGGCTACACCTTC
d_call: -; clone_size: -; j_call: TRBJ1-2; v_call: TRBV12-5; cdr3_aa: CASGPRVGPGLF; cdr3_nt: TGTGCTAGTGGTCCCAGGGTGGGGCCCGGCTTATTC
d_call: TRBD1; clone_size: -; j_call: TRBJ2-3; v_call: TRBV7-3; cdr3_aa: CASSFNRGRGDTQYF; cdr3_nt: TGTGCCAGCAGCTTCAACAGGGGGCGGGGAGATACGCAGTATTTT
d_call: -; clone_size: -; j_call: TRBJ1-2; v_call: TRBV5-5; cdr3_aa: CASSLGQDLLGYTF; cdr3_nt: TGTGCCAGCAGCTTGGGACAGGACCTACTGGGCTACACCTTC
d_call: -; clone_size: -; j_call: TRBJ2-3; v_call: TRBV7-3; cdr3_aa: CASSLIGGADTQYF; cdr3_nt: TGTGCCAGCAGCTTAATAGGAGGCGCAGATACGCAGTATTTT
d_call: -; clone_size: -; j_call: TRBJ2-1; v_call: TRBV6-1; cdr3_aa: CAIGNNEQFF; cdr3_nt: TGTGCCATCGGAAACAATGAGCAGTTCTTC
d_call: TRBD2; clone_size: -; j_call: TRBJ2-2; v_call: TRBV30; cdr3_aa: CAWERGLADTGELFF; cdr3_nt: TGTGCCTGGGAAAGGGGACTAGCGGACACCGGGGAGCTGTTTTTT
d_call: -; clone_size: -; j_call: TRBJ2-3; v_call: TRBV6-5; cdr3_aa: CAVLGFGTQYF; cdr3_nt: TGTGCCGTCCTCGGGTTCGGTACGCAGTATTTT
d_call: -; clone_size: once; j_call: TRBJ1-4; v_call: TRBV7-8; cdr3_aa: CASSLARVEKLFF; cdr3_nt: TGTGCCAGCAGCTTGGCCAGGGTTGAAAAACTGTTTTTT
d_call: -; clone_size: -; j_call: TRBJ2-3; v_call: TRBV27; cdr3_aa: CASSLSRGDTQYF; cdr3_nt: TGTGCCAGCAGTTTATCCCGAGGAGATACGCAGTATTTT
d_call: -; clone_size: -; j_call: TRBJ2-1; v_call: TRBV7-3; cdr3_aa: CASSPQSYNEQFF; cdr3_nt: TGTGCCAGCAGCCCCCAATCGTACAATGAGCAGTTCTTC
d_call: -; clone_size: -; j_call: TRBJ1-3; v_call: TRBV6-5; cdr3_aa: CASGSSGNTIYF; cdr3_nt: TGTGCCAGCGGGTCATCTGGAAACACCATATATTTT
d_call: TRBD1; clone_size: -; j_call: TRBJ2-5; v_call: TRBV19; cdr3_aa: CASSLRTGRIAETQYF; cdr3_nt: TGTGCCAGTAGTCTACGGACAGGGAGGATAGCAGAGACCCAGTACTTC
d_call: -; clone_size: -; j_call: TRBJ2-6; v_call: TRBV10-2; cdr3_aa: CAIGVTGANVLTF; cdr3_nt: TGCGCCATAGGGGTTACTGGGGCCAACGTCCTGACTTTC
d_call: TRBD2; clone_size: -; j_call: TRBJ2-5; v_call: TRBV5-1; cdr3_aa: CASSLLGSGGQETQYF; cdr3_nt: TGCGCCAGCAGCTTGCTCGGTAGCGGGGGACAAGAGACCCAGTACTTC
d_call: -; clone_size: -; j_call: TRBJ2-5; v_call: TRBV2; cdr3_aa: CASDGRLPQETQYF; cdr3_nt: TGTGCCAGCGATGGACGGTTACCGCAAGAGACCCAGTACTTC
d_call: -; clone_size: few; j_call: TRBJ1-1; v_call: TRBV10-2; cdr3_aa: CASSSQLNTEAFF; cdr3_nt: TGCGCCAGCAGTTCACAGCTGAACACTGAAGCTTTCTTT
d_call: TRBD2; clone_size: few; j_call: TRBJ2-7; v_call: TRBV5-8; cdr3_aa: CASTEAGTTLQYF; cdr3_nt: TGTGCCAGCACGGAGGCAGGGACTACGTTGCAGTACTTC
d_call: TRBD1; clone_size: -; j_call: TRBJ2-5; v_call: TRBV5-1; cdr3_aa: CASSTGGGETQYF; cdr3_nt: TGCGCCAGTTCGACAGGGGGGGGAGAGACCCAGTACTTC
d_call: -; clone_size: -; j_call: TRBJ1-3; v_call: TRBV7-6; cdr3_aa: CASSQLTVSSGNTIYF; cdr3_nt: TGTGCCAGCAGCCAACTGACAGTCAGCTCTGGAAACACCATATATTTT
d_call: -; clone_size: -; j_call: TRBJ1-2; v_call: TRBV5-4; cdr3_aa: CASSKDGLLEDGYTF; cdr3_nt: TGTGCCAGCAGCAAGGACGGACTATTGGAGGATGGCTACACCTTC
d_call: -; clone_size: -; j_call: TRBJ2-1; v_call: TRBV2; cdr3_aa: CASSASRTLYNERFF; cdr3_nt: TGTGCCAGCAGCGCCTCCAGGACCCTTTACAATGAGCGGTTCTTC
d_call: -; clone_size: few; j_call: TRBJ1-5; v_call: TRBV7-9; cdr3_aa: CASSSRDDQPQHF; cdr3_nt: TGTGCCAGCAGCTCTAGGGACGATCAGCCCCAGCATTTT
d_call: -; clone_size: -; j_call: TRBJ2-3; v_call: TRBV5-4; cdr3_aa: CASSLAGYRRIQYF; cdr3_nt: TGTGCCAGCAGCTTGGCCGGATATAGGAGGATTCAGTATTTT
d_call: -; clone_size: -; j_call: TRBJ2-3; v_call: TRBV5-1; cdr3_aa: CASSSDNSGDTQYF; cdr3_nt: TGCGCCAGCAGCTCGGACAATTCAGGAGATACGCAGTATTTT
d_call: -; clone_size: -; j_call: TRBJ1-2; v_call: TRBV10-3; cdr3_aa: CAISERPPGYGYTF; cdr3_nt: TGTGCCATCAGTGAAAGACCCCCTGGGTATGGCTACACCTTC
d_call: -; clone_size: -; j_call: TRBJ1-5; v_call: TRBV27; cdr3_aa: CASSLAVDGQPQHF; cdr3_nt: TGTGCCAGCAGTTTAGCGGTGGACGGGCAGCCCCAGCATTTT
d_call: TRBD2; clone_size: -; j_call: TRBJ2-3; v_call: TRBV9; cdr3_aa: CASSSLSGGADTQYF; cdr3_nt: TGTGCCAGCAGCTCCCTTAGCGGGGGCGCAGATACGCAGTATTTT
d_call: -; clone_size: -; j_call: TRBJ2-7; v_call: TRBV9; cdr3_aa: CASSVAPESYEQYF; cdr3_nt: TGTGCCAGCAGCGTAGCTCCAGAGAGCTACGAGCAGTACTTC